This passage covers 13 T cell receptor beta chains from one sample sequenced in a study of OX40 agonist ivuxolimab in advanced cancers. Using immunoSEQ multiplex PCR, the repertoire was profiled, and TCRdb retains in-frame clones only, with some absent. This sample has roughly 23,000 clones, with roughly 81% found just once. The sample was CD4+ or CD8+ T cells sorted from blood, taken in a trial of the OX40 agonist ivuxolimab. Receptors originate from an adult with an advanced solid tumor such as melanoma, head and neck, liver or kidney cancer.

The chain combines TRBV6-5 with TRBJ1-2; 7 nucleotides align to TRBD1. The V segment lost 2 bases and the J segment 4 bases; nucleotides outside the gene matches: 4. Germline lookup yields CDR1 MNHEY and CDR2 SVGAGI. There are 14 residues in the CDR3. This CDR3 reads CASSYGRGTYGYTF. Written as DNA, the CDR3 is TGTGCCAGCAGTTACGGCAGGGGGACCTATGGCTACACCTTC.

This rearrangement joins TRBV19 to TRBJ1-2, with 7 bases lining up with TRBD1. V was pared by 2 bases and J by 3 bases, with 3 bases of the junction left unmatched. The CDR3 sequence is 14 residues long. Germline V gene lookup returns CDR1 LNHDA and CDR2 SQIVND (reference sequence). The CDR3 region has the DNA TGTGCCAGTAGTATAACAGGGGAGGACTATGGCTACACCTTC. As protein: CASSITGEDYGYTF.

The CDR3 spells CAVYRGADNEQFF. The CDR3 DNA reads as TGTGCCGTGTACAGGGGGGCGGACAATGAGCAGTTCTTC. The rearrangement joins TRBV2 to TRBJ2-1, with 8 bases aligning to TRBD1. V lost 11 bases to trimming and J lost 5 bases; unmatched junction nucleotides: 8. Germline lookup yields CDR1 SNHLY and CDR2 FYNNEI. The CDR3 length is 13 residues. The variable domain in full, completed from reference TRBV2 and TRBJ2-1, reads EPEVTQTPSHQVTQMGQEVILRCVPISNHLYFYWYRQILGQKVEFLVSFYNNEISEKSEIFDDQFSVERPDGSNFTLKIRSTKLEDSAMYFCAVYRGADNEQFFGPGTRLTVL.

CDR3 DNA sequence: TGTGCCAGCAGCTCTAATGGCCACCAGGGGGCCCTGTTTTTT. This gives the protein CASSSNGHQGALFF. The chain joins TRBV7-9 to TRBJ1-4; 8 nucleotides match TRBD1. Germline V gene data show CDR1 as SEHNR and CDR2 as FQNEAQ (reference sequence). This CDR3 spans 14 amino acids. V lost 4 bases, J lost 14 bases, and 12 bases stayed unmatched.

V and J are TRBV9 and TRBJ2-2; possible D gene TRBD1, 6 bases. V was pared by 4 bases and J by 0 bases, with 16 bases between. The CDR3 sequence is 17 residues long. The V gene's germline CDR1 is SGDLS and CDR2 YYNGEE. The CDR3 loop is CASSTTLQGPNTGELFF. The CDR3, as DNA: TGTGCCAGCAGCACCACACTACAGGGTCCGAACACCGGGGAGCTGTTTTTT.

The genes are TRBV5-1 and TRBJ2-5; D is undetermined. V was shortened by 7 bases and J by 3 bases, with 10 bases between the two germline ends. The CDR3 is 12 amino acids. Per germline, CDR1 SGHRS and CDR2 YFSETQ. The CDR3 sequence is CASASSEETQYF. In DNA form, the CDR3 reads TGCGCCAGCGCATCTAGTGAAGAGACCCAGTACTTC.

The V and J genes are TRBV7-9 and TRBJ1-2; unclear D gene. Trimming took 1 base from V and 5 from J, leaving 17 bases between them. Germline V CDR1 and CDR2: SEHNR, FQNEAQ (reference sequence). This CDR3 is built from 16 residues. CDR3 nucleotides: TGTGCCAGCAGCTTAGGAGAGCAGATTTTACATTATGGCTACACCTTC. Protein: CASSLGEQILHYGYTF.

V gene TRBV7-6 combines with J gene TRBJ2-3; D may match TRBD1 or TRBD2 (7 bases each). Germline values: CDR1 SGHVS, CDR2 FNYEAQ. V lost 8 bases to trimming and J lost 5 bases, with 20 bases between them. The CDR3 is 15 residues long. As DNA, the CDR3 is TGTGCCAGCCTACCAGGGGGGGGGCTTCAAGATACGCAGTATTTT. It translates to CASLPGGGLQDTQYF.

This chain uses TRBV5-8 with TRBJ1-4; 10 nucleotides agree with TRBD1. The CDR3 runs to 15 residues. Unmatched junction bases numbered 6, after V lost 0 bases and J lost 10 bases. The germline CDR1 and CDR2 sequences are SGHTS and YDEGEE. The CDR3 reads CASSLARTGGGKLFF. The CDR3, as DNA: TGTGCCAGCAGCTTGGCGAGGACAGGGGGAGGAAAACTGTTTTTT.

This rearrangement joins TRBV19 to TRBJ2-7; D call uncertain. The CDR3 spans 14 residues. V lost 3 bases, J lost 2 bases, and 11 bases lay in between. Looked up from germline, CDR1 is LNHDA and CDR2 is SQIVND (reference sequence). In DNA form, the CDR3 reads TGTGCCAGTAGTATCCCAGGACCCGCCTACGAGCAGTACTTC. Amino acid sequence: CASSIPGPAYEQYF.

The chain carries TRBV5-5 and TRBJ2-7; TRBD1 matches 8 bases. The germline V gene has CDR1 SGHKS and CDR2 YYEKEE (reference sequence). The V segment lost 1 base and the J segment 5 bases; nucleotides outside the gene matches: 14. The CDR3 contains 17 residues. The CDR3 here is CASSLSDPGAGGHEQYF. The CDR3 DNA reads TGTGCCAGCAGCTTGTCGGACCCCGGGGCAGGGGGCCACGAGCAGTACTTC.

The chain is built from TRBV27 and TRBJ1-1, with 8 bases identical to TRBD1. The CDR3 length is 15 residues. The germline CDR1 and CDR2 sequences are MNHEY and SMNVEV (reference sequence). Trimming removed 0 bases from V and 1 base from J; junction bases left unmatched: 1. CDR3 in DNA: TGTGCCAGCAGTTTATCGACAGGGGCGAACACTGAAGCTTTCTTT. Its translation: CASSLSTGANTEAFF.

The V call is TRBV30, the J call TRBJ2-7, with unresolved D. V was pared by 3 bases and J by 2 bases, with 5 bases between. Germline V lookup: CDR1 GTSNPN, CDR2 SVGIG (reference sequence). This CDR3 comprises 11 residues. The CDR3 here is CAWSPAYEQYF. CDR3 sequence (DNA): TGTGCCTGGAGCCCAGCCTACGAGCAGTACTTC. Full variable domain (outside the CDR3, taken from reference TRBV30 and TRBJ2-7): SQTIHQWPATLVQPVGSPLSLECTVEGTSNPNLYWYRQAAGRGLQLLFYSVGIGQISSEVPQNLSASRPQDRQFILSSKKLLLSDSGFYLCAWSPAYEQYFGPGTRLTVT.